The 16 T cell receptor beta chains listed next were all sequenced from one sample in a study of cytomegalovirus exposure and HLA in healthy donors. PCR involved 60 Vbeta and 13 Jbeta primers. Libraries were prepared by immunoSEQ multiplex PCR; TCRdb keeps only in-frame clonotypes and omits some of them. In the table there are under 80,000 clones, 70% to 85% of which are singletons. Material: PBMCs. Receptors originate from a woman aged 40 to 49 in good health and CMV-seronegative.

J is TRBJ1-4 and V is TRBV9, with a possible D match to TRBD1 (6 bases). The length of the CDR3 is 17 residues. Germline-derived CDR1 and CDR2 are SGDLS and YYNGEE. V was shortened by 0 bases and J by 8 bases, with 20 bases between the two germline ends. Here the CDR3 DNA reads TGTGCCAGCAGCGTAGCAGTAACGGGGTCAGGGGAGGAAAAACTGTTTTTT. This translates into CASSVAVTGSGEEKLFF.

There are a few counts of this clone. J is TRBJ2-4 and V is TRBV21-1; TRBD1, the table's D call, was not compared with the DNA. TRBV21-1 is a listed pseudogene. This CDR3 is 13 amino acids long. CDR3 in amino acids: CASPRGKENIQYF. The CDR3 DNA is TGTGCCAGCCCCAGGGGCAAGGAAAACATTCAGTACTTC.

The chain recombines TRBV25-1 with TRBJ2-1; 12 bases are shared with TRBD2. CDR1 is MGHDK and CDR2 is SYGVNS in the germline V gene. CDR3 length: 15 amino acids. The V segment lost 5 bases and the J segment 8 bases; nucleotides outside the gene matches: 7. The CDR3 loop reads CASSSGLAGEYEQFF. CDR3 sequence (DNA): TGTGCCAGCAGTTCGGGACTAGCGGGTGAATATGAGCAGTTCTTC.

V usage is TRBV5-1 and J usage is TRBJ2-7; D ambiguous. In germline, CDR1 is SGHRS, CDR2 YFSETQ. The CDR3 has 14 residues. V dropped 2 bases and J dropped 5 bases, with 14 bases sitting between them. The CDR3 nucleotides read TGCGCCAGCAGCTTTGGGCTAACTGCAGACGAGCAGTACTTC. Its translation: CASSFGLTADEQYF.

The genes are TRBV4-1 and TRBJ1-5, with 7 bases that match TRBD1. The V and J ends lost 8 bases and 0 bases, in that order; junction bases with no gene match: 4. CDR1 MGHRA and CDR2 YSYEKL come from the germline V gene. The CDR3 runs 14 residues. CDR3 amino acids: CASGDRASNQPQHF. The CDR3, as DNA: TGCGCCAGCGGCGACAGGGCTAGCAATCAGCCCCAGCATTTT.

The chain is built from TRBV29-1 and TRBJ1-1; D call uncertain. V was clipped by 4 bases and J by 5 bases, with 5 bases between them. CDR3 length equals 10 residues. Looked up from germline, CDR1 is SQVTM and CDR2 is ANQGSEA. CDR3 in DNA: TGCAGCGTTGTGAGGACTGAAGCTTTCTTT. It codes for CSVVRTEAFF.

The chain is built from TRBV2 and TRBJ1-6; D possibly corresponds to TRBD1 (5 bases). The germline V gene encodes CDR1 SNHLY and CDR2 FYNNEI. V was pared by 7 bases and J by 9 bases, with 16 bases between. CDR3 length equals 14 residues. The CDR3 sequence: CASIVGGVGSPLHF. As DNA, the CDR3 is TGTGCCAGCATAGTGGGGGGGGTTGGTTCACCCCTCCACTTT.

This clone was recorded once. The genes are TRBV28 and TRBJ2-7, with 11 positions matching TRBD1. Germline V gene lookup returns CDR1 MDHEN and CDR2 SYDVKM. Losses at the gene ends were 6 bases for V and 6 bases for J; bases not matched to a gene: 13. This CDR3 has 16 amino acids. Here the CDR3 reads CASSGVGTGGPGEQYF. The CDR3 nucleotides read TGTGCCAGCAGCGGAGTTGGGACAGGGGGACCGGGCGAGCAGTACTTC.

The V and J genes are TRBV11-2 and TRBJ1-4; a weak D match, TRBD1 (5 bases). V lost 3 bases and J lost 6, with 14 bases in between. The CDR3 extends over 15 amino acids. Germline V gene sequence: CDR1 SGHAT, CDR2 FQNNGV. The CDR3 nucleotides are TGTGCCAGCAGCTTCTCGGCGGAGGGGCATGAAAAACTGTTTTTT. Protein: CASSFSAEGHEKLFF. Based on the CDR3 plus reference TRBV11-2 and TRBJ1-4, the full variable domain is EAGVAQSPRYKIIEKRQSVAFWCNPISGHATLYWYQQILGQGPKLLIQFQNNGVVDDSQLPKDRFSAERLKGVDSTLKIQPAKLEDSAVYLCASSFSAEGHEKLFFGSGTQLSVL.

The CDR3 is CATSRTLPGQGSTDTQYF. The CDR3 bases are TGTGCCACCAGCCGCACCTTACCGGGACAGGGTAGCACAGATACGCAGTATTTT. The gene calls are TRBV15 and TRBJ2-3; 9 positions match TRBD1. CDR3 size: 18 residues. V trimming: 5 bases; J trimming: 0 bases; junction bases outside the gene matches: 12. The germline CDR1 and CDR2 sequences are LNHNV and YYDKDF (reference sequence).

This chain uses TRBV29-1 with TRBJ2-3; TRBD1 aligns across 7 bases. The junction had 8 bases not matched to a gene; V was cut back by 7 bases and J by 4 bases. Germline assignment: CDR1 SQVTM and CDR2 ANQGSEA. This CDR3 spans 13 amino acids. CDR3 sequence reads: CSAMGQNSDTQYF. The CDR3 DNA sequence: TGCAGCGCTATGGGACAGAATTCAGATACGCAGTATTTT.

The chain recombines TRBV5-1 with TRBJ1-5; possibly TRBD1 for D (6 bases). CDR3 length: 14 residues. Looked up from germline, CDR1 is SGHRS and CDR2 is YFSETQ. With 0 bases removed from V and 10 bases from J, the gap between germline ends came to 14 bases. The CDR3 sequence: CASSLGQETSPQHF. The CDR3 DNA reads TGCGCCAGCAGCTTGGGACAGGAGACGAGTCCCCAGCATTTT.

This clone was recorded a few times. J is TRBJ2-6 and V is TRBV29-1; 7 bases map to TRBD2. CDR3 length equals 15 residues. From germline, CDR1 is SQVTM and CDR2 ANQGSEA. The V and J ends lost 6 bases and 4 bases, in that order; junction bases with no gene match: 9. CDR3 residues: CSVASGKGGANVLTF. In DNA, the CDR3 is TGCAGCGTCGCTAGCGGCAAAGGGGGGGCCAACGTCCTGACTTTC. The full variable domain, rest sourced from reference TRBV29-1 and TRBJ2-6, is SAVISQKPSRDICQRGTSLTIQCQVDSQVTMMFWYRQQPGQSLTLIATANQGSEATYESGFVIDKFPISRPNLTFSTLTVSNMSPEDSSIYLCSVASGKGGANVLTFGAGSRLTVL.

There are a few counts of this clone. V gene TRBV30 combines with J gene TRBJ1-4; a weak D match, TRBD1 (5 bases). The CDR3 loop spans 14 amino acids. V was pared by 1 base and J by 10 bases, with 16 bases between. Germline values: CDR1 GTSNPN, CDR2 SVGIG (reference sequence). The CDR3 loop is CAWSARAVNGKLFF. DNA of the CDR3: TGTGCCTGGAGTGCCAGGGCTGTTAACGGAAAACTGTTTTTT.

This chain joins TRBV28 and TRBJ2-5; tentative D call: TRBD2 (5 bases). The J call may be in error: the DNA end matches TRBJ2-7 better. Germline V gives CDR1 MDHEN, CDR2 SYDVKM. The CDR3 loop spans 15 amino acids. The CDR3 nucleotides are TGTGCCAGCAGTCCCCAAGTGATAGGGAGCTACGAGCAGTACTTC. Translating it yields CASSPQVIGSYEQYF.

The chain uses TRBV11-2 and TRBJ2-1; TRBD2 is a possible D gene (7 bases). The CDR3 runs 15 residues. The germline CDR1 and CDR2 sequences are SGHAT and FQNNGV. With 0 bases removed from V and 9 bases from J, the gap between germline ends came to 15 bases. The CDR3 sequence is CASSLDGGPLVEQFF. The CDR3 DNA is TGTGCCAGCAGCTTAGACGGGGGGCCCCTCGTTGAGCAGTTCTTC.